This T cell receptor beta chain was recovered during a study of T cells in Graves' hyperthyroidism and ophthalmopathy. Amplification of TCR beta CDR3 regions was performed using RNA transcripts as template. HTBI primers were employed in a first-round RT-PCR of the TCR CDR3. TCRdb reprocessed the multiplex PCR reads with MiXCR, giving one entry per CDR3 protein. The sample carries a few hundred thousand distinct CDR3 sequences, roughly a fifth recorded once. Study outcomes and limitations: In the analysis, a 13 V-J model separated ophthalmopathy from stable hyperthyroidism. For ophthalmopathy, model prediction preceded onset by a median around 7 months.

This clonotype turned up a few times. Its cognate antigen is unknown. Germline V gene sequence: CDR1 MDHEN, CDR2 SYDVKM. The germline V and J ends were trimmed by 5 bases and 6 bases, with 8 bases remaining between them. The CDR3 has 13 amino acids. Reasons for excluding patients were uncontrolled infection, other autoimmune disease, pregnancy or lactation. It was 8 to 10 ml of fresh peripheral blood that supplied the PBMCs. The receptor was derived from a man aged 50 or older with Graves' ophthalmopathy. Material for sequencing was blood. V gene TRBV28 combines with J gene TRBJ1-6; D gene ambiguous. The CDR3 DNA is TGTGCCAGCAGTGGACTGACTAATTCACCCCTCCACTTT. It yields the protein CASSGLTNSPLHF.